The TCR beta chain under discussion was sequenced for a study of shared clonotypes between healthy human individuals. Findings and limits, study-wide: Richness estimates generally favored naive over memory subsets. Rarefaction showed that sequencing of sorted subsets was incomplete (despite large depth).

In the case of this clone: What it binds is unknown.

Generated by immunoSEQ multiplex PCR, the TCRdb table keeps only in-frame clones and is missing some. There are about 2.1 million clones in the sample; approximately 92% occur only once, and roughly 1.7% lies in the top ten. Positive CCR7 selection of CD45RO-negative cells yielded the naive CD8 cells, and terminally differentiated effector memory CD45RA+ cells were excluded. Germline CDR1 is LNHDA and CDR2 is SQIVND (reference sequence). The CDR3 is 15 residues long. The germline V and J ends were trimmed by 3 bases and 4 bases, with 13 bases remaining between them. The sample was naive CD8+ T cells from PBMCs. The clonotype was recovered from a man aged 18-30 years in good health. Some clones in this sample may be carry-over from other donors' samples. V usage is TRBV19 and J usage is TRBJ2-1; D not resolved. CDR3 bases: TGTGCCAGTAGTATGTCCTCAAGCTCTTACAATGAGCAGTTCTTC. Its translation is CASSMSSSSYNEQFF.